This T cell receptor beta chain stems from a study of metastatic and nonmetastatic thyroid tumors. Study at large: Thyroid patients, malignant and benign, had repertoires compared across blood and tumor or nodule tissue.

This clone has ten or more counts. Its specificity is unknown. As originally analysed: What underpinned the distant-metastasis classifier for papillary thyroid cancer was the set of CDR3 differences across clinicopathological groups. TCRdb re-clonotyped the PCR reads via MiXCR. The V and J calls follow TCRdb's processing rather than the paper's. The sample shows about 18,000 clones, 34% of them seen only once. All patients were treatment-naive before thyroid surgery. Study findings and constraints: A significant increase in TCR beta diversity was reportedly seen in malignant thyroid tumors relative to benign nodules, in blood and tumor.

Between the trimmed V and J ends, which lost 4 bases and 0 bases, there was a span of 5 bases. Per germline, CDR1 LGHNA and CDR2 YSLEER. The CDR3 runs 13 residues. The specimen was tumor tissue. V is TRBV4-3 and J is TRBJ2-3, with no clear D. This receptor was obtained from a female donor with papillary thyroid cancer or a benign thyroid nodule (not recorded which). Some clones in this sample may be carry-over from other donors' samples. As DNA, the CDR3 is TGCGCCAGCAGCCGAGGTAGCACAGATACGCAGTATTTT. Its translation is CASSRGSTDTQYF.